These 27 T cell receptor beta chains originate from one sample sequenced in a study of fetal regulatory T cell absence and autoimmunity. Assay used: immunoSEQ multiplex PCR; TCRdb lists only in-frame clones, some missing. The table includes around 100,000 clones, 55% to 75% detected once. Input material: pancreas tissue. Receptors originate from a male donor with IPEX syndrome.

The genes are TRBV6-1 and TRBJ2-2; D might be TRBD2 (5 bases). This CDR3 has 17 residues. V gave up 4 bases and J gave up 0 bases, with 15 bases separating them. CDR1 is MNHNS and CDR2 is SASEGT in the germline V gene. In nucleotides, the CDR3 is TGTGCCAGCAGTGTACAAGGCGCAGCGGCGAACACCGGGGAGCTGTTTTTT. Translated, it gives CASSVQGAAANTGELFF.

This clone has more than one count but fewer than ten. The DNA for the CDR3 is TGTGCCAGCAGCTTGACCGGGACAGGGTTCTACGAGCAGTACTTC. Residues: CASSLTGTGFYEQYF. This chain joins TRBV5-6 and TRBJ2-7; 9 positions match TRBD1. Germline V lookup: CDR1 SGHDT, CDR2 YYEEEE. This CDR3 region has 15 residues. The V gene end was trimmed by 1 base and the J gene end by 3 bases; junction bases not matched to a gene: 5. Based on the CDR3 plus reference TRBV5-6 and TRBJ2-7, the full variable domain is DAGVTQSPTHLIKTRGQQVTLRCSPKSGHDTVSWYQQALGQGPQFIFQYYEEEERQRGNFPDRFSGHQFPNYSSELNVNALLLGDSALYLCASSLTGTGFYEQYFGPGTRLTVT.

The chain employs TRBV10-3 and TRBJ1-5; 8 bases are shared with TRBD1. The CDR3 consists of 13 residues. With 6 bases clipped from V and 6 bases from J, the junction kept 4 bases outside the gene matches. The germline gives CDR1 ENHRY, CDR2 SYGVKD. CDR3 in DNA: TGTGCCATCAGGGACAGGGCCAGTCAGCCCCAGCATTTT. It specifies CAIRDRASQPQHF.

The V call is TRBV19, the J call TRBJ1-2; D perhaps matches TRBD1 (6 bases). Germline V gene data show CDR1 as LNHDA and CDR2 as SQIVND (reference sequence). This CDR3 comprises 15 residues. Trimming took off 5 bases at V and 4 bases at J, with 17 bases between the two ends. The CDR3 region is CASSLPQGQPYGYTF. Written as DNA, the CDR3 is TGTGCCAGTAGTTTACCCCAAGGACAGCCCTATGGCTACACCTTC.

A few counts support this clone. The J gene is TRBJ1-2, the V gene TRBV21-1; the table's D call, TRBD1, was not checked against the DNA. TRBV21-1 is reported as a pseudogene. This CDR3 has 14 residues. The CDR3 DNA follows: TGTGCCAGCAGCACCCGACAGGGGAATTATGGCTACACCTTC. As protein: CASSTRQGNYGYTF.

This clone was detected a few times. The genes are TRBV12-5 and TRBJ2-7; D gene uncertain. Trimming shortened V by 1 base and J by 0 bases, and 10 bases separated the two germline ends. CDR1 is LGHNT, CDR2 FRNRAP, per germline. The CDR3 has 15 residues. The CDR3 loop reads CASGLAWTSSYEQYF. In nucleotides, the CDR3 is TGTGCTAGTGGTTTGGCCTGGACGAGCTCCTACGAGCAGTACTTC.

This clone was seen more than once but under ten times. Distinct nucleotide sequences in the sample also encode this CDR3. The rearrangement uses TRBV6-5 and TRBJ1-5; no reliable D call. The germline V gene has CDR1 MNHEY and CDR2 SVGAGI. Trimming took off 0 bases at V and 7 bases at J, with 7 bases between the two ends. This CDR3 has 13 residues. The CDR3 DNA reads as TGTGCCAGCAGTTACTCGGAGGGACAGCCCCAGCATTTT. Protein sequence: CASSYSEGQPQHF.

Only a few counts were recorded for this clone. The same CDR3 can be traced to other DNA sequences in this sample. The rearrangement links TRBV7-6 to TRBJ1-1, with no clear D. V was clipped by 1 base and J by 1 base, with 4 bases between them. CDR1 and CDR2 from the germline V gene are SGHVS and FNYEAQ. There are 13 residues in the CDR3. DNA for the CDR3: TGTGCCAGCAGCTTAGGACAGAACACTGAAGCTTTCTTT. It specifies CASSLGQNTEAFF.

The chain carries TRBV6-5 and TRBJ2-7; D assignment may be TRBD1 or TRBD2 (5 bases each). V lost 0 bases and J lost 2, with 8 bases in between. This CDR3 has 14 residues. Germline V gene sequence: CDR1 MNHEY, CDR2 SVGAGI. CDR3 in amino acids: CASSYSEDTYEQYF. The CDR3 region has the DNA TGTGCCAGCAGTTACTCGGAGGACACCTACGAGCAGTACTTC.

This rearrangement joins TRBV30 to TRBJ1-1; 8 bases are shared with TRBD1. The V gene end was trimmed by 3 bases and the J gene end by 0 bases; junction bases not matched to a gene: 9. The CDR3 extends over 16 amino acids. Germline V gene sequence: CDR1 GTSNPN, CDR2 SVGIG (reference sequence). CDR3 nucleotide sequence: TGTGCCTGGAGAATGCCAGGGGGCCGCATGAACACTGAAGCTTTCTTT. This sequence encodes CAWRMPGGRMNTEAFF. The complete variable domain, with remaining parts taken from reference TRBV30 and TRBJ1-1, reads SQTIHQWPATLVQPVGSPLSLECTVEGTSNPNLYWYRQAAGRGLQLLFYSVGIGQISSEVPQNLSASRPQDRQFILSSKKLLLSDSGFYLCAWRMPGGRMNTEAFFGQGTRLTVV.

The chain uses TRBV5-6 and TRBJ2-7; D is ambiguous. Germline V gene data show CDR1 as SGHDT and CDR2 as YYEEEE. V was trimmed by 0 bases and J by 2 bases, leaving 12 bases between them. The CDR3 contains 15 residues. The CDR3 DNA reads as TGTGCCAGCAGCTTGGTCCGCGGCCGTGCCTACGAGCAGTACTTC. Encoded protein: CASSLVRGRAYEQYF.

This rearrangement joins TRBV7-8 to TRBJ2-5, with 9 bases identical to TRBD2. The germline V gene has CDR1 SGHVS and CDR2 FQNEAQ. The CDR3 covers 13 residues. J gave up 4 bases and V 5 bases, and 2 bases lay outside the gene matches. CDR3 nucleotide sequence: TGTGCCAGCAGCACAGCGGGGGGAGAGACCCAGTACTTC. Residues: CASSTAGGETQYF.

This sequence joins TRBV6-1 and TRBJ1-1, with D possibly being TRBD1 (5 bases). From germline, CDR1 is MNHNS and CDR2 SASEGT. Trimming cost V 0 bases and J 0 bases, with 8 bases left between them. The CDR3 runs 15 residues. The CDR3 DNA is TGTGCCAGCAGTGAAGCGCGCAGGGTGAACACTGAAGCTTTCTTT. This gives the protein CASSEARRVNTEAFF.

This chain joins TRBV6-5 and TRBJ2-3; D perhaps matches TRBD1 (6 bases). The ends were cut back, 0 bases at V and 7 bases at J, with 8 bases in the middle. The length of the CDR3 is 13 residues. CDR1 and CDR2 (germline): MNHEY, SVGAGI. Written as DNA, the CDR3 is TGTGCCAGCAGTTACTCGCAGGGGAATACGCAGTATTTT. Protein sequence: CASSYSQGNTQYF.

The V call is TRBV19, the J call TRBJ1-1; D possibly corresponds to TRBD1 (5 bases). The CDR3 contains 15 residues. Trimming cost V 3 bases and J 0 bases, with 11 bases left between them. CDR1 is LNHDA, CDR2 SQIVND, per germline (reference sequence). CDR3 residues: CASSIRDEVNTEAFF. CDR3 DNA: TGTGCCAGTAGTATCCGGGACGAAGTGAACACTGAAGCTTTCTTT.

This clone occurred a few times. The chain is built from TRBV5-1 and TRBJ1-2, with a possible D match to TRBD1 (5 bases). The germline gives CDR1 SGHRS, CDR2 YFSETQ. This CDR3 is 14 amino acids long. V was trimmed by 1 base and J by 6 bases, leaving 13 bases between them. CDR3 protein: CASSLWGIEDGYTF. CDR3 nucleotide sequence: TGCGCCAGCAGCTTGTGGGGGATCGAGGATGGCTACACCTTC.

The CDR3 bases are TGTGCCAGCAGCCTTAGGGCAGGGAAGAACACTGAAGCTTTCTTT. It yields the protein CASSLRAGKNTEAFF. The chain recombines TRBV7-6 with TRBJ1-1; a possible D gene is TRBD1 (5 bases). Germline V CDR1 and CDR2: SGHVS, FNYEAQ. V was clipped by 5 bases and J by 1 base, with 14 bases between them. The CDR3 spans 15 residues.

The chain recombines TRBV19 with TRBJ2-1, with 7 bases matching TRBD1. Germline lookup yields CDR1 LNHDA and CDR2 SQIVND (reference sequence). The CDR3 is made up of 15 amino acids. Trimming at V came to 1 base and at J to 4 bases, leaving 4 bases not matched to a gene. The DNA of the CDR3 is TGTGCCAGTAGTATAGTGGACAGGCCGTACAATGAGCAGTTCTTC. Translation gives CASSIVDRPYNEQFF.

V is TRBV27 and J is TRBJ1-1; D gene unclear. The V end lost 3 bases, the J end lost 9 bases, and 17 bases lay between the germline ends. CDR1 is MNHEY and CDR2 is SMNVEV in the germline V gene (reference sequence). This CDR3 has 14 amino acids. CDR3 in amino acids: CASSFQTPLDQAFF. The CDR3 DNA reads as TGTGCCAGCAGTTTTCAAACTCCTTTAGACCAAGCTTTCTTT.

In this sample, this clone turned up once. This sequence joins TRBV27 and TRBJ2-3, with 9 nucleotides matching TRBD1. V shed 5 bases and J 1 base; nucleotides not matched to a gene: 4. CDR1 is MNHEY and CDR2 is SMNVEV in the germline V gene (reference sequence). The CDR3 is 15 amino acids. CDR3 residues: CASSPRTGGTDTQYF. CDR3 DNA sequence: TGTGCCAGCAGTCCGCGGACAGGGGGCACAGATACGCAGTATTTT.

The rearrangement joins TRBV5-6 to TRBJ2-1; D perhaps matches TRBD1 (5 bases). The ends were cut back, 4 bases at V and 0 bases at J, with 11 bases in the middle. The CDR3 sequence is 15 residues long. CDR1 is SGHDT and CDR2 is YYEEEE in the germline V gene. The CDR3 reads CASSPMTVSYNEQFF. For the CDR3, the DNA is TGTGCCAGCAGCCCCATGACAGTCTCCTACAATGAGCAGTTCTTC. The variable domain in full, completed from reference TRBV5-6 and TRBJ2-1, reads DAGVTQSPTHLIKTRGQQVTLRCSPKSGHDTVSWYQQALGQGPQFIFQYYEEEERQRGNFPDRFSGHQFPNYSSELNVNALLLGDSALYLCASSPMTVSYNEQFFGPGTRLTVL.

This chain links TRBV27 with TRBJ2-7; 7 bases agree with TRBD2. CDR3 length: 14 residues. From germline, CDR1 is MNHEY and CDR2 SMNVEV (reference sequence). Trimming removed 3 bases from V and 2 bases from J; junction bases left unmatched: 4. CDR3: CASSLTGGPYEQYF. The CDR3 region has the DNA TGTGCCAGCAGTTTGACGGGAGGTCCCTACGAGCAGTACTTC.

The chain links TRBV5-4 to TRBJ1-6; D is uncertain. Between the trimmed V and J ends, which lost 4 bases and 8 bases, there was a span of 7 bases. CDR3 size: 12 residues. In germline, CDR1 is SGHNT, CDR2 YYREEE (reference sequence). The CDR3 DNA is TGTGCCAGCAGCAGGACCTATTCACCCCTCCACTTT. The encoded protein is CASSRTYSPLHF.

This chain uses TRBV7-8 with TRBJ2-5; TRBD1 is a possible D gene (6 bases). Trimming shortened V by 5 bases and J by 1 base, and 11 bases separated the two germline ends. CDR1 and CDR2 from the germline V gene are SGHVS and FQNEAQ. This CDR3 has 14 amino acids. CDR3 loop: CASSNQGFQETQYF. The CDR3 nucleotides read TGTGCCAGCAGCAACCAGGGGTTCCAAGAGACCCAGTACTTC.

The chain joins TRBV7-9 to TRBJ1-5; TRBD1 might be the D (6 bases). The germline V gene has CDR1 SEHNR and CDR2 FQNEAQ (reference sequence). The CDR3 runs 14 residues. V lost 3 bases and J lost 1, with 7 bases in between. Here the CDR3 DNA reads TGTGCCAGCAGCTTGGGGGCGAGCAATCAGCCCCAGCATTTT. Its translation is CASSLGASNQPQHF.

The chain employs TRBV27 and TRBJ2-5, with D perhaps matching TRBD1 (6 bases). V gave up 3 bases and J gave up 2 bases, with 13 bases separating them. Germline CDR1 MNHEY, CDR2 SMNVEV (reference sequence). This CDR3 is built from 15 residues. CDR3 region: CASSFLGARQETQYF. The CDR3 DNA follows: TGTGCCAGCAGTTTTTTGGGGGCGCGGCAAGAGACCCAGTACTTC.

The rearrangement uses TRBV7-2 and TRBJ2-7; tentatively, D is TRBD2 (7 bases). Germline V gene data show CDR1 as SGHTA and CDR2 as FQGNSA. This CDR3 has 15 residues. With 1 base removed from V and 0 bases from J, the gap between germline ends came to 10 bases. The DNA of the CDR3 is TGTGCCAGCAGCTTAGTACGGGGGGCCTCCTACGAGCAGTACTTC. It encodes CASSLVRGASYEQYF.